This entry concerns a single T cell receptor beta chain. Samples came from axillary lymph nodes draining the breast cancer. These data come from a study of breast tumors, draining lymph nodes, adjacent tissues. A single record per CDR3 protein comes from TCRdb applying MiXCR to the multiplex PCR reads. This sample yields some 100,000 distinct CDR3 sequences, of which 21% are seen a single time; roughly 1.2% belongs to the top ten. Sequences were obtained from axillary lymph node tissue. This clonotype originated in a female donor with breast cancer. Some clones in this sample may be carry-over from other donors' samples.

Written as DNA, the CDR3 is TGTGCCAGCAGTTACGTCAGGGGTGATCAAAAACTGTTTTTT. Protein: CASSYVRGDQKLFF. V gene TRBV6-5 combines with J gene TRBJ1-4; weak D call: TRBD1 (6 bases). Trimming shortened V by 2 bases and J by 9 bases, and 13 bases separated the two germline ends. The CDR3 extends over 14 amino acids. In germline, CDR1 is MNHEY, CDR2 SVGAGI.